This record looks at one T cell receptor (beta chain) sequence and its context. Its specificity is not known. The record originates from a study of T cells expressing NK-cell markers. Whole-study context: CD3+CD56+NKG2C+, CD3+CD56+NKG2C- and CD3+CD56-NKG2C+ T cells, once sorted, supplied the TCR beta repertoires. Sequenced donors, eight in total, included seven who were HCMV-seropositive and one who was seronegative. Overall study findings and caveats: Dominant NKG2C+ clonotype frequencies of 1.0-7.0% of CD8+ T cells were measured in five or six donors.

From its re-call of the 5' RACE reads, TCRdb lists each CDR3 protein once, without DNA. The table lists 550,000 to 600,000 distinct CDR3 sequences. The CDR3 loop spans 13 amino acids. Germline V gives CDR1 WNHNN, CDR2 SYGVQD (reference sequence). This chain links TRBV10-1 with TRBJ2-1; the D call from TCRdb, TRBD1, cannot be confirmed without DNA. The sequence derives from a young man in good health. Sequencing was performed on blood T cells: a sorted CD56 or NKG2C T cell subset, CD4+ or CD8+ T cells, or bulk PBMC T cells (not recorded which). Here the CDR3 reads CASSEIAGDEQFF.